This T cell receptor beta chain was captured by sequencing in a study of tumor-infiltrating lymphocytes in primary liver carcinoma. Background on the study: In every tissue type, samples returned a similar yield of roughly 3.65 to 7.5 million productive TCRbeta reads.

Taking about 19-32 mg of unsorted bulk tissue, the authors co-extracted RNA and DNA. Sampling of every tumor involved five separate regions. These included the tumor centre. Of note for this clonotype: What it recognizes is unknown. Germline is not matched at one junction end, which may reflect a read error.

Study-level points and caveats: Merely some 7.5-25% of top clones spanned all five tumor regions. Tumor top-250-clone fractions significantly exceeded those of blood (p = 0.039).

Starting material of 500 ng total RNA yielded TCR beta cDNA via a constant-region primer. Three nested multiplex PCR rounds, a slightly modified ARM-PCR, produced the libraries for TCR beta. TCRdb re-called the multiplex PCR reads with MiXCR, one entry per CDR3 protein. The table records 100,000 to 150,000 distinct CDR3 sequences, around two thirds of them present only once. This TCR came from a woman aged 55-69 years with primary liver carcinoma and hepatitis B virus infection. Input material: liver tumor tissue from sampling region 1. Subset noted: tumor region T1, superior pole.

CDR3 DNA: TGTGCCAGCAGCTTAGGAGGGATACGCACCGGGGAGCCGTTTTTT. Encoded protein: CASSLGGIRTGEPFF. The V gene is TRBV11-2, the J gene TRBJ2-2; possibly TRBD2 for D (5 bases). Germline CDR1 is SGHAT and CDR2 is FQNNGV. This CDR3 has 15 residues.